The present T cell receptor beta chain was sequenced within a study of blood T cell repertoires in COVID-19. Study context: There were acute and convalescent COVID-19 samples, and they came from the United States, Italy and Spain.

The V gene's germline CDR1 is SGHNT and CDR2 YYREEE (reference sequence). V was cut by 1 base and J by 0 bases, with 10 bases left in between. There are 15 residues in the CDR3. The Seattle site enrolled patients during active infection and followed them longitudinally. Original analysis: Estimated nucleated cell counts came from reference gene primer amplification. The assay was immunoSEQ multiplex PCR, and TCRdb's table has in-frame clones only and misses some. V and J calls and clone size are those listed in that table; D and trimming were worked out from the DNA. The sample lists about 500,000 clones; about 88% were seen once.

This sequence originates from a man in his late teens or twenties with COVID-19, enrolled during active disease. Sequenced sample: peripheral blood. V usage is TRBV5-4 and J usage is TRBJ1-1, with unresolved D. CDR3 in amino acids: CASSLSGRLNTEAFF. In nucleotides, the CDR3 is TGTGCCAGCAGCTTGAGCGGCCGATTGAACACTGAAGCTTTCTTT.